This T cell receptor (beta chain) comes out of a study of T cell repertoires in cytomegalovirus infection. Study in general: In public TCR beta signatures, there were indications of both CMV infection and matching HLA type. General study results and limits: HLA-C-restricted CMV-specific TCR beta clonotypes were dominant in the ex vivo response.

One entry per CDR3 protein results from TCRdb running MiXCR on the reads. In the table there are around 900,000 distinct CDR3 sequences, about a third of which are singletons. Germline-derived CDR1 and CDR2 are SGHVS and FNYEAQ. The V gene end was trimmed by 5 bases and the J gene end by 4 bases; junction bases not matched to a gene: 4. This CDR3 has 14 residues. There are many counts of this clonotype. Antigen unknown. The chain uses TRBV7-6 and TRBJ1-2; 10 bases agree with TRBD1. The source is a human donor in good health (CMV status not recorded). Some clones in this sample may be carry-over from other donors' samples. The sequences come from cultured CD8+ T cells from PBMCs, collected from culture after CMV antigen stimulation. The CDR3 protein is CASSPGTGAYGYTF. In DNA, the CDR3 is TGTGCCAGCAGCCCCGGGACAGGGGCCTATGGCTACACCTTC.